This record looks at one TCR beta chain sequence and its context. What it recognizes is unknown. Libraries were prepared by immunoSEQ multiplex PCR; TCRdb keeps only in-frame clonotypes and omits some of them. The sample lists tens of thousands of clones, around 80% occurring once. The source of the sample is a study of neoadjuvant nivolumab and ipilimumab in lung cancer. Study conclusions and caveats: From pretherapy to surgery, tumor richness and clonality rose with dual therapy.

The material was peripheral blood, obtained before neoadjuvant nivolumab, alone or with ipilimumab. The TCR comes from an adult with non-small cell lung cancer.

CDR3 nucleotide sequence: TGTGCCAGCAGCTTAGATCCAGCCGCCTCAACTAATGAAAAACTGTTTTTT. It yields the protein CASSLDPAASTNEKLFF. The rearrangement links TRBV11-3 to TRBJ1-4; D is uncertain. The germline gives CDR1 SGHNT, CDR2 YENEEA. The CDR3 sequence is 17 residues long. Trimming took off 0 bases at V and 0 bases at J, with 11 bases between the two ends.